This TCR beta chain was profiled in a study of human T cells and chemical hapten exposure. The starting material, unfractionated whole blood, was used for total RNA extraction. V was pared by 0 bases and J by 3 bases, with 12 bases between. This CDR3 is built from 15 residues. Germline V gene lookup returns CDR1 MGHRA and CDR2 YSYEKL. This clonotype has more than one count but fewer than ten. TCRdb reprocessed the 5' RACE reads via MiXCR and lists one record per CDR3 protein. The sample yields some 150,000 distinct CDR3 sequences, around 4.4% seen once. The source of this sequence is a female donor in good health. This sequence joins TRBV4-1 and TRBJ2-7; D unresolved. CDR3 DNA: TGCGCCAGCAGCCAAGACCTGAACCCCCACTACGAGCAGTACTTC. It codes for CASSQDLNPHYEQYF.